This T cell receptor (beta chain) was captured in a study of memory CD8 T cells in hepatitis C reinfection. Time point noted: peak reinfection, 3 to 8 weeks after reinfection detection. The sorted cells went straight to TCR sequencing with no prior in vitro expansion. Trimming removed 6 bases at V and 0 bases at J, with 9 bases between. This CDR3 comprises 14 residues. Germline V gene sequence: CDR1 MNHEY, CDR2 SVGAGI. Produced via immunoSEQ multiplex PCR; TCRdb's table is partial and in-frame only. The sample holds 44,000 or so clones, around nine tenths seen once. The sequence came from a man between 18 and 29 years old with hepatitis C virus infection. Sequenced sample: naive CD8+ T cells sorted from blood. The chain is built from TRBV6-5 and TRBJ1-5, with D perhaps TRBD1 (6 bases). CDR3 protein: CASSRTDSNQPQHF. The CDR3 nucleotides read TGTGCCAGCAGCAGGACAGATAGCAATCAGCCCCAGCATTTT.